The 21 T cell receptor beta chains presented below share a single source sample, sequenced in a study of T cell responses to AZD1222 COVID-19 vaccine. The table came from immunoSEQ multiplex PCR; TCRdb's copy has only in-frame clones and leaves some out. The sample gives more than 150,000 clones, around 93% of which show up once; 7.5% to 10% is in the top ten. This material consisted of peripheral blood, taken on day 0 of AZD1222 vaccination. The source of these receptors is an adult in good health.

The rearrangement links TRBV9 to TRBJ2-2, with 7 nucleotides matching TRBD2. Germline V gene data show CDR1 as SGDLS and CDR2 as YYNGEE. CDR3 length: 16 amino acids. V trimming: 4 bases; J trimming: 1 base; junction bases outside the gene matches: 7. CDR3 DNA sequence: TGTGCCAGCAGCCCAGGACTAGGGATGAACACCGGGGAGCTGTTTTTT. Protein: CASSPGLGMNTGELFF.

In DNA form, the CDR3 reads TGTGCCAGTAGTCTAGCCAGCCTTTACACTGAAGCTTTCTTT. This codes for CASSLASLYTEAFF. The chain uses TRBV19 and TRBJ1-1; D remains ambiguous. Germline CDR1 and CDR2: LNHDA and SQIVND (reference sequence). CDR3 length: 14 residues. Trimming pared 5 bases from V and 3 bases from J, leaving 13 bases between.

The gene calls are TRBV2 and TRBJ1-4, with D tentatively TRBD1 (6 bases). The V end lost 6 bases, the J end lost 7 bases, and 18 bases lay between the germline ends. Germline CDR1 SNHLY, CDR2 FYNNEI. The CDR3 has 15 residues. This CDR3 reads CASRASGAGSEKLFF. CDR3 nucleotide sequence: TGTGCCAGCAGGGCCTCGGGGGCCGGTAGTGAAAAACTGTTTTTT. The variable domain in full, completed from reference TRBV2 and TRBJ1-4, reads EPEVTQTPSHQVTQMGQEVILRCVPISNHLYFYWYRQILGQKVEFLVSFYNNEISEKSEIFDDQFSVERPDGSNFTLKIRSTKLEDSAMYFCASRASGAGSEKLFFGSGTQLSVL.

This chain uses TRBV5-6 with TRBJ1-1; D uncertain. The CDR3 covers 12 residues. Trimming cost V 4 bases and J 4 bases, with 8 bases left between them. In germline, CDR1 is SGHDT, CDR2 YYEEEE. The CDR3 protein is CASSRWGTEAFF. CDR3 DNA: TGTGCCAGCAGCCGGTGGGGCACTGAAGCTTTCTTT. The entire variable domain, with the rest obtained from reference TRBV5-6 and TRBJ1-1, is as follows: DAGVTQSPTHLIKTRGQQVTLRCSPKSGHDTVSWYQQALGQGPQFIFQYYEEEERQRGNFPDRFSGHQFPNYSSELNVNALLLGDSALYLCASSRWGTEAFFGQGTRLTVV.

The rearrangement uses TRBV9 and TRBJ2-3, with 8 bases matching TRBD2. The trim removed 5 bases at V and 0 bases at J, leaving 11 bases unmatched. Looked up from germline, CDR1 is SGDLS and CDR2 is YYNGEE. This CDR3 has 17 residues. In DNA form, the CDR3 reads TGTGCCAGCAGTCATTCCCGACTAGCGAAGAGCACAGATACGCAGTATTTT. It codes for CASSHSRLAKSTDTQYF. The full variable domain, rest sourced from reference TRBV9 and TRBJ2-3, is DSGVTQTPKHLITATGQRVTLRCSPRSGDLSVYWYQQSLDQGLQFLIQYYNGEERAKGNILERFSAQQFPDLHSELNLSSLELGDSALYFCASSHSRLAKSTDTQYFGPGTRLTVL.

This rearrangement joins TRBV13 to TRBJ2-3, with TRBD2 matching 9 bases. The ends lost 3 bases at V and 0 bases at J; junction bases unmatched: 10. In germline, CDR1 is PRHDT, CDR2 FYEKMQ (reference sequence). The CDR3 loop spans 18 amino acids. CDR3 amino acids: CASSFDLGLAPSTDTQYF. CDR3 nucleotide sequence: TGTGCCAGCAGCTTCGACCTTGGACTAGCGCCAAGCACAGATACGCAGTATTTT.

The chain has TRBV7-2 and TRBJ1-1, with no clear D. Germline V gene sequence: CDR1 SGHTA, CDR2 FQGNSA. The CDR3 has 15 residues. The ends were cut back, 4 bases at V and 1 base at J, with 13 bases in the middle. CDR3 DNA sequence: TGTGCCAGCAGCTCCTATTTAGGGCAGAACACTGAAGCTTTCTTT. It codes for CASSSYLGQNTEAFF.

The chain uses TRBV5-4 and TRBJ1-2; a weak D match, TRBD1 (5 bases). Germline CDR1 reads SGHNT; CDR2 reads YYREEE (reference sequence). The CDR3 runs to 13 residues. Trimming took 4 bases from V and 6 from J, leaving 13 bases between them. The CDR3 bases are TGTGCCAGCAGCCCTGTTTGGGGGGATGGCTACACCTTC. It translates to CASSPVWGDGYTF.

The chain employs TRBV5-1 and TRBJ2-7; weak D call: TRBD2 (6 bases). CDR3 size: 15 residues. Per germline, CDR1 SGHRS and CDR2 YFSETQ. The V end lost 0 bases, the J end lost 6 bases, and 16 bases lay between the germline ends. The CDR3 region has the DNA TGCGCCAGCAGCTTGGCCGGGAGTCTGTCAGGCGAGCAGTACTTC. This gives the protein CASSLAGSLSGEQYF.

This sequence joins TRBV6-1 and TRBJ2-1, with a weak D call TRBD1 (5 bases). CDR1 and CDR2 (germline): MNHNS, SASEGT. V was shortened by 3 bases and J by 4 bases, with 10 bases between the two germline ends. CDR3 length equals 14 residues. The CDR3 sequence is CASSEAGIYNEQFF. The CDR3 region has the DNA TGTGCCAGCAGTGAGGCAGGGATATACAATGAGCAGTTCTTC.

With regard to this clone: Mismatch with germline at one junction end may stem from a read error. The CDR3 reads CASSFVTSGRGELFF. CDR3 DNA: TGTGCAAGTAGTTTCGTGACTAGCGGGAGAGGGGAGCTGTTTTTT. The chain joins TRBV19 to TRBJ2-2; 12 bases are shared with TRBD2. CDR1 is LNHDA and CDR2 is SQIVND in the germline V gene (reference sequence). CDR3 length: 15 residues. The variable domain in full, with the rest retrieved from reference TRBV19 and TRBJ2-2, is DGGITQSPKYLFRKEGQNVTLSCEQNLNHDAMYWYRQDPGQGLRLIYYSQIVNDFQKGDIAEGYSVSREKKESFPLTVTSAQKNPTAFYLCASSFVTSGRGELFFGEGSRLTVL.

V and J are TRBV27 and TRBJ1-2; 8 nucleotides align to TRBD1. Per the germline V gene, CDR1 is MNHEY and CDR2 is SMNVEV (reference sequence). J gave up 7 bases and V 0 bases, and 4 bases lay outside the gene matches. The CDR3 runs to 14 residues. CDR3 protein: CASSLSNRGGGYTF. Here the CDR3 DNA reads TGTGCCAGCAGTTTATCGAACAGGGGGGGTGGCTACACCTTC.

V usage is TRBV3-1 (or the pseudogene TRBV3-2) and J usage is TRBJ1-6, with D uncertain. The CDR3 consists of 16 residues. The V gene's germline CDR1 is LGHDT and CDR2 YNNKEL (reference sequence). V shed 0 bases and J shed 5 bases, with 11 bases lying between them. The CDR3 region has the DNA TGTGCCAGCAGCCAAGATGGCACAATGAATAATTCACCCCTCCACTTT. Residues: CASSQDGTMNNSPLHF.

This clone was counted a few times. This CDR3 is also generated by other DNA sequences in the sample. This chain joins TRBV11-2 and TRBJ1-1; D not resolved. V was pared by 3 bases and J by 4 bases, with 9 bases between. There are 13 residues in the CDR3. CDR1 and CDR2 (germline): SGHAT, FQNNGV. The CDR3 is CASSLRGGTEAFF. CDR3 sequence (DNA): TGTGCCAGCAGCTTGCGGGGAGGCACTGAAGCTTTCTTT.

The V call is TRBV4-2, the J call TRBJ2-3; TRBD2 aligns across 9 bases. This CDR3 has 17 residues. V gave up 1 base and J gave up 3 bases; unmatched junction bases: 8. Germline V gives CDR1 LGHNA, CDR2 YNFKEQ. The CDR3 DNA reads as TGTGCCAGCAGCCAAGGACTAGCGGACCTAGGAACAGATACGCAGTATTTT. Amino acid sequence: CASSQGLADLGTDTQYF.

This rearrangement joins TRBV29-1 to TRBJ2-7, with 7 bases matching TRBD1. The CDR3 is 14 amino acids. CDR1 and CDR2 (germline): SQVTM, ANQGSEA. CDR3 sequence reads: CSIRPRPGGYEQYF. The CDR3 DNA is TGCAGTATTAGGCCCCGGCCAGGGGGTTACGAGCAGTACTTC.

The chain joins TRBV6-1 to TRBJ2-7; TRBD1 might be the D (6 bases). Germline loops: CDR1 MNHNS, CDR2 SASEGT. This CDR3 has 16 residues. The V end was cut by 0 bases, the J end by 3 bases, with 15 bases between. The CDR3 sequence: CASSEALPQQGYEQYF. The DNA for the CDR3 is TGTGCCAGCAGTGAAGCTCTCCCCCAACAGGGCTACGAGCAGTACTTC.

CDR3 in DNA: TGTGCCAGCAGCTCTGGACAGTGGAGCTCCTACGAGCAGTACTTC. Its translation is CASSSGQWSSYEQYF. This chain joins TRBV5-5 and TRBJ2-7, with D tentatively TRBD1 (6 bases). CDR3 size: 15 residues. The germline V gene has CDR1 SGHKS and CDR2 YYEKEE (reference sequence). V was clipped by 3 bases and J by 0 bases, with 13 bases between them.

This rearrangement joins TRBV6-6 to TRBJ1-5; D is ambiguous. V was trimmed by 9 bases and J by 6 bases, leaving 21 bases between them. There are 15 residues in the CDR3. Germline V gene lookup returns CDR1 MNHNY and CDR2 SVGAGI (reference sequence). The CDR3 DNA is TGTGCCAGTCGGCTGGGCCCGAGTTTAGGTCAGCCCCAGCATTTT. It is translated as CASRLGPSLGQPQHF.

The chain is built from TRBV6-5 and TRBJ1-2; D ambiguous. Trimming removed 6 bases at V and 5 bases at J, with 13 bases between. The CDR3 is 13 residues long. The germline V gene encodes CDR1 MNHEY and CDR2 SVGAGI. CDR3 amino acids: CASSRSTAYGYTF. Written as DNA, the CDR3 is TGTGCCAGCAGCCGGAGCACCGCTTATGGCTACACCTTC.

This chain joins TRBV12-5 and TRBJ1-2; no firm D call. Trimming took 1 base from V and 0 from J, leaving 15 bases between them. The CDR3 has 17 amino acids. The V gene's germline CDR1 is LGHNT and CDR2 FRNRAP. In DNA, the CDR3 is TGTGCTAGTGGTTTGGGGGCACTTCCATTAGCTAACTATGGCTACACCTTC. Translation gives CASGLGALPLANYGYTF.